Given below is one T cell receptor (beta chain) in context. The target antigen is unknown. With a J-beta primer mix and a sample-barcoded 5' primer, a second PCR ran 7 to 11 cycles. One entry per CDR3 protein, called by TCRdb with MiXCR from the 5' RACE reads. The sample holds hundreds of thousands of distinct CDR3 sequences; under 65% are singletons and the top ten take over 30%. The data stem from a study of blood T cells in healthy people across ages. Germline V gene data show CDR1 as SQVTM and CDR2 as ANQGSEA. Trimming removed 3 bases at V and 3 bases at J, with 10 bases between. The CDR3 spans 13 residues. There were healthy Caucasian individuals from Russia, aged roughly 6 to 100, serving as donors. Notes on the study in general: Any conclusive comparison of naive versus antigen-experienced cells was prevented by using unsorted PBMCs. The percentage of naive T cells correlated strongly with TCR beta diversity. Per-million-T-cell TCR beta diversity fell roughly linearly with age.

The sequencing sample was made of blood. This receptor was obtained from a man between 60 and 75 years old in good health. V gene TRBV29-1 combines with J gene TRBJ2-3; D gene uncertain. In nucleotides, the CDR3 is TGCAGCGTTGAGGTGATCGGGACAGATACGCAGTATTTT. This gives the protein CSVEVIGTDTQYF.